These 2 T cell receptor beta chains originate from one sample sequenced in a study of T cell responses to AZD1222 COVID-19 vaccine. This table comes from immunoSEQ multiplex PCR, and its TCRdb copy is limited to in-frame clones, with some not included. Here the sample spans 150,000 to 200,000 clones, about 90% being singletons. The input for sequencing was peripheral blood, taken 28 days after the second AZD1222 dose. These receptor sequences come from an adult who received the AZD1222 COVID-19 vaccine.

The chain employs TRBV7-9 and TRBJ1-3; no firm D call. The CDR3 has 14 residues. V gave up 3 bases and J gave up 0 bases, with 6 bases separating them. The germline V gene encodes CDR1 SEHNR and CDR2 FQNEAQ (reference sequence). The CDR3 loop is CASSFSSSGNTIYF. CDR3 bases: TGTGCCAGCAGCTTCTCTTCCTCTGGAAACACCATATATTTT.

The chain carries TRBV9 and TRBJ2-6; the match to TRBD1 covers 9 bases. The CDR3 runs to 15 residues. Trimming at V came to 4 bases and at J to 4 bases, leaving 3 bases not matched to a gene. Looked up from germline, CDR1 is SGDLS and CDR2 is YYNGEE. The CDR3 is CASSQQGAGANVLTF. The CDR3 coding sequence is TGTGCCAGCAGCCAACAGGGGGCAGGGGCCAACGTCCTGACTTTC.